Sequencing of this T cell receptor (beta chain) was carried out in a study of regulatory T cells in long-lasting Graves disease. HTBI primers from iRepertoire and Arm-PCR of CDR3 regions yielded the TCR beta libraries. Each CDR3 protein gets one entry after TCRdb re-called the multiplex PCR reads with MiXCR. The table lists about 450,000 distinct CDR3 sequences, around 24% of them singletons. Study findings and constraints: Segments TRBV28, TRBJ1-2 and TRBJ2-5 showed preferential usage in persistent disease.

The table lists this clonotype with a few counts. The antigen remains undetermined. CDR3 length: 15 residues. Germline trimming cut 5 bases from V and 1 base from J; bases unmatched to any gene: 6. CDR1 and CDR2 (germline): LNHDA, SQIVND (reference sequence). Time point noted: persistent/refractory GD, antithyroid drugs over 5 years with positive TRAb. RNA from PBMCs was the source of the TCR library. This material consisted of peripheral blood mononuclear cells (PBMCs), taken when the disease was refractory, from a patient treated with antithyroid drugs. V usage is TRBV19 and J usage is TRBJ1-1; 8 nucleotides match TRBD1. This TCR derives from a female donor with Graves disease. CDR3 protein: CASSARGLSNTEAFF. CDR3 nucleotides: TGTGCCAGTAGTGCCAGGGGGCTATCGAACACTGAAGCTTTCTTT.